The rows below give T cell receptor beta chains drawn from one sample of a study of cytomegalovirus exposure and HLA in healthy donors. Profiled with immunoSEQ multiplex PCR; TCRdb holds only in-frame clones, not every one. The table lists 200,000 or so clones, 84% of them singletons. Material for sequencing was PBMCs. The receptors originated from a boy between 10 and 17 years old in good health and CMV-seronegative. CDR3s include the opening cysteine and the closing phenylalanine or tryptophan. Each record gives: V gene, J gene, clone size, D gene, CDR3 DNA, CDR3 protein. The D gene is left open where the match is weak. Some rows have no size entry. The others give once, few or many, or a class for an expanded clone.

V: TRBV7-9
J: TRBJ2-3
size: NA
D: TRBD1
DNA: TGTGCCAGCAGCTCCTGGAGGGGACAGGGAATCACAGATACGCAGTATTTT
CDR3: CASSSWRGQGITDTQYF

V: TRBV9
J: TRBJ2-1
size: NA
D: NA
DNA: TGTGCCAGCAGCCCACAGGCGCGATATGAGCAGTTCTTC
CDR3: CASSPQARYEQFF

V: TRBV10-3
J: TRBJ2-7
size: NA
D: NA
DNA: TGTGCTATCAGTTCGGGTTTGGAGCAGTACTTC
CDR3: CAISSGLEQYF

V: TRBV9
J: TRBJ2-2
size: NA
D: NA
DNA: TGTGCCAGCAGCGTCCGTAGCACCGGGGAGCTGTTTTTT
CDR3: CASSVRSTGELFF

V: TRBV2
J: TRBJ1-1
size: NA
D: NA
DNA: TGTGCCAGCAGTGCACGGCGGGGAAACACTGAAGCTTTCTTT
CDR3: CASSARRGNTEAFF

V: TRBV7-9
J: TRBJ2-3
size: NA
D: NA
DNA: TGTGCCAGCAGCTTAGACTACAAATATACGCAGTATTTT
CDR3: CASSLDYKYTQYF

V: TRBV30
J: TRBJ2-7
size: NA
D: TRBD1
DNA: TGTGCCTGGAGTGGTGGGACAGGGGTTCTCTACGAGCAGTACTTC
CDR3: CAWSGGTGVLYEQYF

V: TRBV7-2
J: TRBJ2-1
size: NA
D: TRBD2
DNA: TGTGCCAGCAGCCGGACTAGCGGGGGGGGGTACGAGCAGTTCTTC
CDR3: CASSRTSGGGYEQFF

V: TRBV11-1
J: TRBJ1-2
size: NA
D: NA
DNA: TGTGCCAGCACCTCTAACGGGAACGGCTACACCTTC
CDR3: CASTSNGNGYTF

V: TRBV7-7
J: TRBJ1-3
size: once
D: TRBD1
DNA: TGTGCTAGCAGCCCGGACAGGGCCTCTGGAAACACCATATATTTT
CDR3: CASSPDRASGNTIYF

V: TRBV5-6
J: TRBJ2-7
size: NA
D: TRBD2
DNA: TGTGCCAGCAGCTTAATGTTACTAGCGGGAGACTACGAGCAGTACTTC
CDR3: CASSLMLLAGDYEQYF

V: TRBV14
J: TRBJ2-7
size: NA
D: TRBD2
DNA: TGTGCCAGCAGCCCTGCTCCGGGACTAGCGATTCACGAGCAGTACTTC
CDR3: CASSPAPGLAIHEQYF

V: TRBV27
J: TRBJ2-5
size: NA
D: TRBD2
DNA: TGTGCCAGCGGCCAACTAGCGGGAGGCAACCAAGAGACCCAGTACTTC
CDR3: CASGQLAGGNQETQYF

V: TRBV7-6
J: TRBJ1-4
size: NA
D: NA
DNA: TGTGCCAGCAGCTTGGAGGGTATTAGTGAAAAACTGTTTTTT
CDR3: CASSLEGISEKLFF

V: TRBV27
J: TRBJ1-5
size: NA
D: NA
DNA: TGTGCCAGCAGCCCCCGGGGGTTATCTCAGCCCCAGCATTTT
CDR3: CASSPRGLSQPQHF

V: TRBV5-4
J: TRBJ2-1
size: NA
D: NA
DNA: TGTGCCAGCAGCTTCAAGTCTAGCAAGGGTAATGAGCAGTTCTTC
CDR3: CASSFKSSKGNEQFF

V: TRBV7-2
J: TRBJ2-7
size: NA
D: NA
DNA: TGTGCCAGCAGCTTGACAGTCGGGTCCTACGAGCAGTACTTC
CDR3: CASSLTVGSYEQYF

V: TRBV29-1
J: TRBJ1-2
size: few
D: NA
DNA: TGCAGCGTTGCGCGGGGAAGGTATGGCTACACCTTC
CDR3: CSVARGRYGYTF

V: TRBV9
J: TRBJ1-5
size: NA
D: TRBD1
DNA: TGTGCCAGCAGCCGTTCCGGGACAGGGTCTAGCAATCAGCCCCAGCATTTT
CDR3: CASSRSGTGSSNQPQHF

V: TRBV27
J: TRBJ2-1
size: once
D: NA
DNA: TGTGCCAGCAGGTCGAGCGGAAATGAGCAGTTCTTC
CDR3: CASRSSGNEQFF

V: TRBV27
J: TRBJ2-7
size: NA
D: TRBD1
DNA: TGTGCCAGCAGGAAACAGGGGGCGCTAGGGGCGGGCGAGCAGTACTTC
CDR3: CASRKQGALGAGEQYF

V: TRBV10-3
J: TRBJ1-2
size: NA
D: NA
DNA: TGTGCCATCAGTGAGCCAGGACAGTCGGGCTACACCTTC
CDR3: CAISEPGQSGYTF

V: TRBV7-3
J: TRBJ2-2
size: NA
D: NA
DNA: TGTGCCAGCAGCGAGTTGAGCACCGGGGAGCTGTTTTTT
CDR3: CASSELSTGELFF

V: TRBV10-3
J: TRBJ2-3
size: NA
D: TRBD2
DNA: TGTGCCATCAGTCTAGCGGGGGGCACAGATACGCAGTATTTT
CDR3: CAISLAGGTDTQYF

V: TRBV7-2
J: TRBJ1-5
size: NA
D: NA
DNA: TGTGCCAACGAACGGACACTTCAGCCCCAGCATTTT
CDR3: CANERTLQPQHF

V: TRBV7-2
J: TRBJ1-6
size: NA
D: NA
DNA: TGTGCCAGCAGCTTGACTCGACAGTACAATTCACCCCTCCACTTT
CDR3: CASSLTRQYNSPLHF

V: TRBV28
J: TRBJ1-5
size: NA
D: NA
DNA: TGTGCCAGCATTAGGCATCCAGGGGGCAATCAGCCCCAGCATTTT
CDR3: CASIRHPGGNQPQHF

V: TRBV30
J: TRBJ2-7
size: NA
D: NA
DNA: TGTGCCTGGAGTGTAGGAGGTTGGGAGCAGTACTTC
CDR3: CAWSVGGWEQYF

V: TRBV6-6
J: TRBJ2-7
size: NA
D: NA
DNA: TGTGCCAGCAGTCCTACCACCCACCAACACGAGCAGTACTTC
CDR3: CASSPTTHQHEQYF

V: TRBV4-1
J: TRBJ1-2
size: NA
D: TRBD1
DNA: TGCGCCAGCAGCCCACAGGGGGCGCACTATGGCTACACCTTC
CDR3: CASSPQGAHYGYTF

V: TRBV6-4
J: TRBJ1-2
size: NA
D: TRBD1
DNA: TGTGCCAGCAGTGACTCCGGGACAGGGGACTACACCTTC
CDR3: CASSDSGTGDYTF

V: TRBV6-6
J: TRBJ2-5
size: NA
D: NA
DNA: TGTGCCAGCAGTTACTCCCTGGAGGCTCGACAAGGGACCCAGTACTTC
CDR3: CASSYSLEARQGTQYF

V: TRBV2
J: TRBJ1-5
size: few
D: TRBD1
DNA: TGTGCCAGCGACAGGGGAACGGATCAGCCCCAGCATTTT
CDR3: CASDRGTDQPQHF

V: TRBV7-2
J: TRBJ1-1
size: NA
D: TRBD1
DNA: TGTGCCAGCAGCCCCCGGGACAGGGGGCTGACGAACACTGAAGCTTTCTTT
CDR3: CASSPRDRGLTNTEAFF

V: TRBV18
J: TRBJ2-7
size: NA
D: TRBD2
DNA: TGTGCCAGCTCAATAACTAGCGGGAGTAATCTATACGAGCAGTACTTC
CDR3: CASSITSGSNLYEQYF

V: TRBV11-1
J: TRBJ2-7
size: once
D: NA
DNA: TGTGCCAGCAGCTCAGACTCCTACGAGCAGTACTTC
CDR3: CASSSDSYEQYF

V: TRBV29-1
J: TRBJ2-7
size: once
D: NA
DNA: TGCAGCGCCTCTCGGCCTAACGGGGAGCAGTACTTC
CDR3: CSASRPNGEQYF

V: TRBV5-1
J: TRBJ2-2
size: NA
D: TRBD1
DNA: TGCGCCAGCCGATACCTTCCCGGGACAGGTTTGACCGGGGAGCTGTTTTTT
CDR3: CASRYLPGTGLTGELFF

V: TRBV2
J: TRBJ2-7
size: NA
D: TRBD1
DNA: TGTGCCAGCAGTGACTCCACAGGGGGATACTACGAGCAGTACTTC
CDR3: CASSDSTGGYYEQYF

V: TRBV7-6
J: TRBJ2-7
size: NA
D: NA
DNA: TGTGCCAGCAGCTTGGCGACAGGTTACGAGCAGTACTTC
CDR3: CASSLATGYEQYF

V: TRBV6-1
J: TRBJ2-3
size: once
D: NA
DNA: TGTGCCAGCAGTGATCAATCGGCGGGGCGACATACGCAGTATTTT
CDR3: CASSDQSAGRHTQYF

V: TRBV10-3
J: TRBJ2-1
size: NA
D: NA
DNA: TGTGCCATCGTTGCAGACTCCTACAATGAGCAGTTCTTC
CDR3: CAIVADSYNEQFF

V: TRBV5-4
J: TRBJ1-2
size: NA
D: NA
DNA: TGTGCCAGCAGCTTGGCCGGGTCCCTTAACTATGGCTACACCTTC
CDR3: CASSLAGSLNYGYTF

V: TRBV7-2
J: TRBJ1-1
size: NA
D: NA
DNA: TGTGCCAGCAGCTTCTTAAACACTGAAGCTTTCTTT
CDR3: CASSFLNTEAFF

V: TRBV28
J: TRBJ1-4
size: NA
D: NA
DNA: TGTGCCAGCAGTACCCCGCGGGGAGAGGAAAAACTGTTTTTT
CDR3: CASSTPRGEEKLFF

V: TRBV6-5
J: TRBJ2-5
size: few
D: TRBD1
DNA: TGTGCCAGCAGGGGAACAGGGGTGCAGACCCAGTACTTC
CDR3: CASRGTGVQTQYF

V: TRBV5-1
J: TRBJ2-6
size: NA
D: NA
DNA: TGCGCCAGCAGCTCCGCGGCGGCTCCTGGGGCCAACGTCCTGACTTTC
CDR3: CASSSAAAPGANVLTF

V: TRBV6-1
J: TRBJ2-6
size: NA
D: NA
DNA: TGTGCCAGCAGTGGAGCCTGGAGGGCCCCTGGGGCCAACGTCCTGACTTTC
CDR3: CASSGAWRAPGANVLTF

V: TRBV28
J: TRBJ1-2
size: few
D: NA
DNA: TGTGCCAGCAGTTTGGGGCAGGGGCTCTATGGCTACACCTTC
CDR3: CASSLGQGLYGYTF

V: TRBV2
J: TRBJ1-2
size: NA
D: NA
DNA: TGTGCCAGCAGTGAAGGCAGCTGGCTAGAAGGCTACACCTTC
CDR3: CASSEGSWLEGYTF

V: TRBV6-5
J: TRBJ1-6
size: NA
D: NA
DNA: TGTGCCAGCACCACCGGCGGGGGACATAATTCACCCCTCCACTTT
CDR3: CASTTGGGHNSPLHF

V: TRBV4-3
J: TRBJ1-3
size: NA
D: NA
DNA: TGCGCCAGCAGCCAATTACAGCTCACGACGAGCTCTGGAAACACCATATATTTT
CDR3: CASSQLQLTTSSGNTIYF

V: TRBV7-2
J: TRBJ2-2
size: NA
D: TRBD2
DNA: TGTGCCAGCAGCTTCCGCCAACTAGCGTCTAACACCGGGGAGCTGTTTTTT
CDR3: CASSFRQLASNTGELFF

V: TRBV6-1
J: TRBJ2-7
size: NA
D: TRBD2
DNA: TGTGCCAGCGTCACTAGCGTCCCCTCCTACGAGCAGTACTTC
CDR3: CASVTSVPSYEQYF

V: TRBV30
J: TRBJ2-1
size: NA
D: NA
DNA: TGTGCCTGGTTTAACCGGGACTTGGGGTACAATGAGCAGTTCTTC
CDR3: CAWFNRDLGYNEQFF